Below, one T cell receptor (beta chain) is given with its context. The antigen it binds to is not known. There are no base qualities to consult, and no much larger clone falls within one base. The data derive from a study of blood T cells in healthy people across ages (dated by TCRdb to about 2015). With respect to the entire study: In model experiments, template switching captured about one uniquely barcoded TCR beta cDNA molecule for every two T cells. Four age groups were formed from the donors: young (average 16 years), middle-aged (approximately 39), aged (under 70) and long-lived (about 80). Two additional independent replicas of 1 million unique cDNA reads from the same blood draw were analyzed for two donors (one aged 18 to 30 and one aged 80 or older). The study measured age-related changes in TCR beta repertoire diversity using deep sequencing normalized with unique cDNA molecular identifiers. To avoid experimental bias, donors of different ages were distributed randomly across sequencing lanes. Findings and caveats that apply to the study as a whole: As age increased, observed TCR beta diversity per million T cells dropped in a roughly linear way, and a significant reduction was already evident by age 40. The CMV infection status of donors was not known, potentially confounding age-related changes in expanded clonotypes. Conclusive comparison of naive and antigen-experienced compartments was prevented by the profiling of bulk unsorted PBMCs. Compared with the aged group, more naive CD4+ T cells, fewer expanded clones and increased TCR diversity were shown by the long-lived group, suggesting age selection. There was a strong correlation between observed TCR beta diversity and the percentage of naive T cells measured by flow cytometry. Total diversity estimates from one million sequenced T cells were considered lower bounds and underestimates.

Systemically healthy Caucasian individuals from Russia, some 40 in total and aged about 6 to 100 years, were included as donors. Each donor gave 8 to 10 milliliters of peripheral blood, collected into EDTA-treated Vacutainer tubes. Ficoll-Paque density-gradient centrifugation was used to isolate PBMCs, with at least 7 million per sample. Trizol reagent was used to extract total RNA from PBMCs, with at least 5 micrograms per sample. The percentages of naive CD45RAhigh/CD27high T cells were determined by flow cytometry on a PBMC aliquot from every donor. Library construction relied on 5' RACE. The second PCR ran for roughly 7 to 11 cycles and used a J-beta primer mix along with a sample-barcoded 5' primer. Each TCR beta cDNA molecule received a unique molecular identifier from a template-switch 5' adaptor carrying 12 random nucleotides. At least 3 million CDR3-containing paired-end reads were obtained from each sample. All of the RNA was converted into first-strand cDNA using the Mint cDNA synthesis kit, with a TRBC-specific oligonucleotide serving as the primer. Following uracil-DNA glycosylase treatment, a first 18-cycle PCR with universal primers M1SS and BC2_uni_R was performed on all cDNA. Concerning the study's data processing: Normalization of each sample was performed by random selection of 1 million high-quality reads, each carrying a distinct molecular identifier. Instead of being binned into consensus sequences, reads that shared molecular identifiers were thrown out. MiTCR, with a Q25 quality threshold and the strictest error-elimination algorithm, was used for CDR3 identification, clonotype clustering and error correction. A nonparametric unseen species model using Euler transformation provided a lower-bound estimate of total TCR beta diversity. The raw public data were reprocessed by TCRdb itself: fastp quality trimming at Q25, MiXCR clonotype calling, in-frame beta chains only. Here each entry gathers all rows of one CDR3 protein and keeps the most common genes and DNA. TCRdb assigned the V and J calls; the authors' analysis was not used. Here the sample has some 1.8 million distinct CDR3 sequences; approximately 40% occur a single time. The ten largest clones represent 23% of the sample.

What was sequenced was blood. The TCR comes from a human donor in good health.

The CDR3 protein sequence reads: CASSPSGGARGEQFF. The bases are TGTGCCAGCAGCCCCAGCGGGGGGGCTCGGGGTGAGCAGTTCTTC. This chain is built from TRBV9 and TRBJ2-1, and 10 junction bases match TRBD2. V trim: 4 bases; J trim: 9 bases; unmatched bases: 10. Taken from the germline V gene, the CDR1 and CDR2 loops are SGDLS and YYNGEE. The CDR3 has 15 amino acids, counting the end cysteine and phenylalanine. The DNA shown is the 45-base CDR3, in frame from base 1.